The rows below give T cell receptor beta chains drawn from one sample of a study of T cells in Graves' hyperthyroidism and ophthalmopathy. TCRdb re-analysed the multiplex PCR reads in MiXCR, keeping a single row per CDR3 protein. In the table there are about 560,000 distinct CDR3 sequences, 16% of which are singletons. The specimen sequenced was blood. Receptors originate from a woman younger than 30 with Graves' hyperthyroidism. CDR3s include the opening cysteine and the closing phenylalanine or tryptophan. D genes are given only for firm matches. Expanded clones get a size class; other rows say once, few or many, or leave the size out.

V	size	D	J	DNA	CDR3
TRBV6-6	NA	NA	TRBJ1-2	TGTGCCAGCAGTTACTCGACCAGCTATGGCTACACCTTC	CASSYSTSYGYTF
TRBV2	many	NA	TRBJ1-1	TGTGCCAGCAGCGACTTAGTGAACACTGAAGCTTTCTTT	CASSDLVNTEAFF
TRBV12-3/TRBV12-4	many	NA	TRBJ1-3	TGTGCCAGCAGTTTATTCAGGCTCAAGGGAAACACCATATATTTT	CASSLFRLKGNTIYF
TRBV12-5	NA	NA	TRBJ1-4	TGTGCTAGTGGTTTGGTACAGGCAGGGGCAGCGGAAAAACTGTTTTTT	CASGLVQAGAAEKLFF
TRBV19	few	TRBD2	TRBJ2-1	TGTGCCAGTAGTATAGGCGGGAGGGACTACAATGAGCAGTTCTTC	CASSIGGRDYNEQFF
TRBV5-1	few	NA	TRBJ1-4	TGCGCCAGCAGCTTGGGATCCAGGGTTGAAAAACTGTTTTTT	CASSLGSRVEKLFF
TRBV11-2	many	TRBD1	TRBJ1-2	TGTGCCAGCAGCTTAGGGGGGCTGGGACAGAATAACTATGGCTACACCTTC	CASSLGGLGQNNYGYTF
TRBV6-5	NA	NA	TRBJ1-2	TGTGCCAGCAGTTACGGGGGGACAATCGGCTCGGGTGGCTACACCTTC	CASSYGGTIGSGGYTF
TRBV20-1	NA	TRBD2	TRBJ2-7	TGCAGTGCTCTTCGACTAGCGGGGGGGTTGGAGCAGTACTTC	CSALRLAGGLEQYF
TRBV11-3	NA	NA	TRBJ2-1	TGTGCCAGCAGCCCAGATGGGACAAGGCCCTACAATGAGCACTTCTTC	CASSPDGTRPYNEHFF
TRBV28	NA	NA	TRBJ2-1	TGTGCCAGCAACAACCCTTGGAGGGGAACAAACGGCCTACAAAATAAGAATGAGCAGTTCTTC	CASNNPWRGTNGLQNKNEQFF